This TCR beta chain is from a study of T-cell memory formation after mild COVID-19. Study findings and constraints: CD4+ contracting clones were mainly CM and EM; CD8+ ones, EMRA.

With constant-segment primers, 5'RACE yielded cDNA libraries of TCR alpha and TCR beta that carried sample barcodes and UMIs. TCRdb ran MiXCR on the 5' RACE reads and lists one entry per CDR3 protein. The data show roughly 340,000 distinct CDR3 sequences, with 15% seen just once and about 22% held by the top ten. At least ten counts were recorded for this clonotype. The target antigen is unknown. V lost 3 bases and J 12 bases, leaving 27 bases between the germline ends. Per the germline V gene, CDR1 is MGHRA and CDR2 is YSYEKL. The CDR3 is 17 amino acids. Sequencing used PBMCs or a T cell subset sorted from them (not recorded which). The TCR sequence derives from a man aged 18-30 years who had mild COVID-19 (a few samples of this study predate the infection). Cell type and time point are not known. The chain is built from TRBV4-1 and TRBJ2-1; a weak D match, TRBD2 (7 bases). The DNA of the CDR3 is TGCGCCAGCAGCCACGAACCGACAGGATCGCGGGGGCTTGGGCAGTTCTTC. This codes for CASSHEPTGSRGLGQFF.